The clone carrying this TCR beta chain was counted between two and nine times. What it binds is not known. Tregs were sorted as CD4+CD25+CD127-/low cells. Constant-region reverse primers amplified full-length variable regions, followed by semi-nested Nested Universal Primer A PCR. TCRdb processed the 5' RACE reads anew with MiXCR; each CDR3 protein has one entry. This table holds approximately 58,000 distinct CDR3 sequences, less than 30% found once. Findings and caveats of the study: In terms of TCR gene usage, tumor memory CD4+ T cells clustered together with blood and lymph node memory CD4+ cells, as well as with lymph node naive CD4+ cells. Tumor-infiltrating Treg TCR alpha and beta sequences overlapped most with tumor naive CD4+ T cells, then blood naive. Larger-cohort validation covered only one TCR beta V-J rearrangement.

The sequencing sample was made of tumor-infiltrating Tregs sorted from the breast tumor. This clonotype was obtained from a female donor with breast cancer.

The CDR3 reads CLCAGANVLTF. Written as DNA, the CDR3 is TGTTTATGTGCTGGGGCCAACGTCCTGACTTTC. The V and J genes are TRBV30 and TRBJ2-6; no firm D call. Germline V CDR1 and CDR2: GTSNPN, SVGIG (reference sequence). The CDR3 is made up of 11 amino acids.